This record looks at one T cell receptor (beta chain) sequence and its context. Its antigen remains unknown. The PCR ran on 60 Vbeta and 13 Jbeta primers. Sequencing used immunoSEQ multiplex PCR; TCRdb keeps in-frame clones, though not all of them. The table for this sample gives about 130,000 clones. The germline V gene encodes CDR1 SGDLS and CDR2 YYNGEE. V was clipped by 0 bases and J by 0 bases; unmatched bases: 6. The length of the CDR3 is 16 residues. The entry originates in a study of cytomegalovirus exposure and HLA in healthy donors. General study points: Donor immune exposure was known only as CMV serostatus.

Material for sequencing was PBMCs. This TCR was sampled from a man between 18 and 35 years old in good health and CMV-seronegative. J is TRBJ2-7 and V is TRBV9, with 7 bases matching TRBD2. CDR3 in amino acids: CASSVDGQRDSYEQYF. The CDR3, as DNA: TGTGCCAGCAGCGTAGATGGTCAGCGGGACTCCTACGAGCAGTACTTC. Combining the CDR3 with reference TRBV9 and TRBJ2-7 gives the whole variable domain DSGVTQTPKHLITATGQRVTLRCSPRSGDLSVYWYQQSLDQGLQFLIQYYNGEERAKGNILERFSAQQFPDLHSELNLSSLELGDSALYFCASSVDGQRDSYEQYFGPGTRLTVT.